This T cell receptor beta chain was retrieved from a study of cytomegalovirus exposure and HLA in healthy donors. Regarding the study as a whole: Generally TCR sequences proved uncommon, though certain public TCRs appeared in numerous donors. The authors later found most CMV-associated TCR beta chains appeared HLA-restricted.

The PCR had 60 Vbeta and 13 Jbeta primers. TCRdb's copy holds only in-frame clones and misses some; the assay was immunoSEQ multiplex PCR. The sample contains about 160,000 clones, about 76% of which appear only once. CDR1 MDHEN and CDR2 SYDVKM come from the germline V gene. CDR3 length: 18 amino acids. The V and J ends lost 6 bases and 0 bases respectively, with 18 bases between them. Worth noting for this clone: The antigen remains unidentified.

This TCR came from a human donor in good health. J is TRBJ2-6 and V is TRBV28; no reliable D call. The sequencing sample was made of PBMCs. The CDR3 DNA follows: TGTGCCAGCAGCCAAAGACCGGGTCTGGGCTCTGGGGCCAACGTCCTGACTTTC. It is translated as CASSQRPGLGSGANVLTF.